The entry that follows covers one TCR beta chain sequence. Here immunoSEQ multiplex PCR was the method, and the copy in TCRdb shows in-frame clones only, minus some. The sample lists 150,000 to 200,000 clones; roughly 92% were seen once. This specimen comes from a study of T cell responses to AZD1222 COVID-19 vaccine. CDR3 size: 16 residues. Deletions cut 4 bases from V and 2 bases from J, with 16 bases between. Germline CDR1 LNHDA, CDR2 SQIVND (reference sequence). The sequence was collected from an adult in good health. This specimen was peripheral blood, taken on day 0 of AZD1222 vaccination. The chain is built from TRBV19 and TRBJ2-3; TRBD1 might be the D (6 bases). The chain's CDR3 is CASSTPTKGDTDTQYF. The CDR3 DNA follows: TGTGCCAGTAGTACCCCAACCAAGGGGGACACAGATACGCAGTATTTT.